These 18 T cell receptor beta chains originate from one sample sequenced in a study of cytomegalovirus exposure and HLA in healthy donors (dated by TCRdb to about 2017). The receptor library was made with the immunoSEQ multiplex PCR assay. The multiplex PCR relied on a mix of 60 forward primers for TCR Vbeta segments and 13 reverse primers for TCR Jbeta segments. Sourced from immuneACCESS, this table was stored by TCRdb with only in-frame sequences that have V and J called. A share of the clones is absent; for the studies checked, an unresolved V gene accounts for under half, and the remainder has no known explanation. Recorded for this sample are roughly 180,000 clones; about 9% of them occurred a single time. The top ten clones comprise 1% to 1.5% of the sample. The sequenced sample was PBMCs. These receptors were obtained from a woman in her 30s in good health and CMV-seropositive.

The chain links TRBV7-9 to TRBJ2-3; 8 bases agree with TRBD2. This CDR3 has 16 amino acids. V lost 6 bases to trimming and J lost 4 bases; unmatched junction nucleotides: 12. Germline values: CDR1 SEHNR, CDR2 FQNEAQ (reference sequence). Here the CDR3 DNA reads TGTGCCAGCAGTCCCACGAGCGGGAGTGGGGCAGATACGCAGTATTTT. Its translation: CASSPTSGSGADTQYF.

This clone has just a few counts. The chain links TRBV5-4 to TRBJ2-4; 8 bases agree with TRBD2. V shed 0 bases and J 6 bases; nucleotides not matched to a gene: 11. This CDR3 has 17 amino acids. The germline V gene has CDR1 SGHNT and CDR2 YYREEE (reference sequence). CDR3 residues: CASSLAGASGLGNIQYF. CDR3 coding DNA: TGTGCCAGCAGCTTGGCAGGAGCTAGCGGGCTCGGAAACATTCAGTACTTC. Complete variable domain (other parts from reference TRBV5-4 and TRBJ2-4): ETGVTQSPTHLIKTRGQQVTLRCSSQSGHNTVSWYQQALGQGPQFIFQYYREEENGRGNFPPRFSGLQFPNYSSELNVNALELDDSALYLCASSLAGASGLGNIQYFGAGTRLSVL.

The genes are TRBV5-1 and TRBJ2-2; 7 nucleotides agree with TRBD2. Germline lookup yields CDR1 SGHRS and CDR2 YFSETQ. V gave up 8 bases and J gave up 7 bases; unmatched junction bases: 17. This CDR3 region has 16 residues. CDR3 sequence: CASSPHPGLDVGELFF. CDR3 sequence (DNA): TGCGCCAGTTCGCCCCACCCTGGACTAGATGTCGGGGAGCTGTTTTTT.

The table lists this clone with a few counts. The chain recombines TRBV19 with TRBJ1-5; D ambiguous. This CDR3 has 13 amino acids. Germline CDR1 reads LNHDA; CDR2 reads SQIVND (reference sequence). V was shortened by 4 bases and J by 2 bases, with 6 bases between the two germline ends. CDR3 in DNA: TGTGCCAGTAGTACCCAGGGCAATCAGCCCCAGCATTTT. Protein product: CASSTQGNQPQHF.

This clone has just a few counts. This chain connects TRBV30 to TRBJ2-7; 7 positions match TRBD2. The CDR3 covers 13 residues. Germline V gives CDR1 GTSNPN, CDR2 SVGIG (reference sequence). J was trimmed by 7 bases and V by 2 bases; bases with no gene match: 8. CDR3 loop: CAWSLHSSGEQYF. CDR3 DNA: TGTGCCTGGAGTTTACACAGTAGCGGGGAGCAGTACTTC.

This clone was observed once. The CDR3 sequence: CAWRPGLRRGKQYF. The CDR3, as DNA: TGTGCCTGGCGTCCGGGACTTCGACGGGGGAAACAGTACTTC. The chain couples TRBV30 to TRBJ2-7, with D perhaps matching TRBD2 (6 bases). The V gene's germline CDR1 is GTSNPN and CDR2 SVGIG (reference sequence). There are 14 residues in the CDR3. The V gene lost 5 bases and the J gene lost 10 bases, with 24 bases spanning the gap.

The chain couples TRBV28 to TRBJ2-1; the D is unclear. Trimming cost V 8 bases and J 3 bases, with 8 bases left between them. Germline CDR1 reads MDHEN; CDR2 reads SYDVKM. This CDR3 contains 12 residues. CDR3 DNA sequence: TGTGCCAGCCAGAAATACTACAATGAGCAGTTCTTC. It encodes CASQKYYNEQFF.

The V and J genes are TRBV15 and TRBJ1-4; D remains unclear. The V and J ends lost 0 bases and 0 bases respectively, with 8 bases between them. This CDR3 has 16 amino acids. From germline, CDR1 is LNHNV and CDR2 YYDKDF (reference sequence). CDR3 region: CATSRDRSPTNEKLFF. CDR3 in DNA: TGTGCCACCAGCAGAGATCGCAGTCCAACTAATGAAAAACTGTTTTTT. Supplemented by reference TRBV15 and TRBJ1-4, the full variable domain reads DAMVIQNPRYQVTQFGKPVTLSCSQTLNHNVMYWYQQKSSQAPKLLFHYYDKDFNNEADTPDNFQSRRPNTSFCFLDIRSPGLGDTAMYLCATSRDRSPTNEKLFFGSGTQLSVL.

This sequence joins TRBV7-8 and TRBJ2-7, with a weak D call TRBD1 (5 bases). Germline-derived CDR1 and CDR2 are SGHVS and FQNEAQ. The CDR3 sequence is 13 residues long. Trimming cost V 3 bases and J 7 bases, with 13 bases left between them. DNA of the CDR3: TGTGCCAGCAGCTTCCTTGTGCAGGGAGAGCAGTACTTC. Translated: CASSFLVQGEQYF.

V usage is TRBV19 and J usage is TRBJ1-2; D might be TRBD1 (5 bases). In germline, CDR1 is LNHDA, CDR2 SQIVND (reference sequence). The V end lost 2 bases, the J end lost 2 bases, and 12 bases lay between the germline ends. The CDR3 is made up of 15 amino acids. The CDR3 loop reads CASSIPTTGNYGYTF. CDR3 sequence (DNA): TGTGCCAGTAGTATACCCACTACAGGCAACTATGGCTACACCTTC.

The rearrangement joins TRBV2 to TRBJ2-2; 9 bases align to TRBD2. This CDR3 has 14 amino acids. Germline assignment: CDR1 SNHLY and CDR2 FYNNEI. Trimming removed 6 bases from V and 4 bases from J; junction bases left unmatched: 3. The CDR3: CASSGTSSTGELFF. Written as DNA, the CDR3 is TGTGCCAGCAGCGGGACTAGCAGCACCGGGGAGCTGTTTTTT.

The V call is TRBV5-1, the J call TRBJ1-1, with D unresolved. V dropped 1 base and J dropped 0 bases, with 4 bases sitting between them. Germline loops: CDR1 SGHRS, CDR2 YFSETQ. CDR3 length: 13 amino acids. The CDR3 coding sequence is TGCGCCAGCAGCTTGTTCATGAACACTGAAGCTTTCTTT. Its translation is CASSLFMNTEAFF.

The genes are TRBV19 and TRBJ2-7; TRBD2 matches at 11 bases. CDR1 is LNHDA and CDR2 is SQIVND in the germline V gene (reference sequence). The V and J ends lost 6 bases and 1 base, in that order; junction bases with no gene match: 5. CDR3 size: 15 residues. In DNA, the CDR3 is TGTGCCAGTAGGCGACTAGCGGGACCTTCCTACGAGCAGTACTTC. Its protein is CASRRLAGPSYEQYF.

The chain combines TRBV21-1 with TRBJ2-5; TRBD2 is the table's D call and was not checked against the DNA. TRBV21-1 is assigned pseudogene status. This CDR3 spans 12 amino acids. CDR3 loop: CASSKERGTQYF. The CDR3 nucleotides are TGTGCCAGCAGCAAAGAGCGGGGGACCCAGTACTTC.

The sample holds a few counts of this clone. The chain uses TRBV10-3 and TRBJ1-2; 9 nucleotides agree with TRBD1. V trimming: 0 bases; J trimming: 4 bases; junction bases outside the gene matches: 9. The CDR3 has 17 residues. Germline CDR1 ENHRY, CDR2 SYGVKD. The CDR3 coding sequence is TGTGCCATCAGTGAGTCGGGGGGACAGGGACGGGGCTATGGCTACACCTTC. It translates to CAISESGGQGRGYGYTF.

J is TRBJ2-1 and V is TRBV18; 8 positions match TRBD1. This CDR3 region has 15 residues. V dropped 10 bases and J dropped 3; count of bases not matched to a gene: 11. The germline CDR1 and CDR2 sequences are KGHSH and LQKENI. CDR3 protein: CATSVMTGVYNEQFF. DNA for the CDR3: TGTGCCACCTCGGTAATGACAGGGGTCTACAATGAGCAGTTCTTC.

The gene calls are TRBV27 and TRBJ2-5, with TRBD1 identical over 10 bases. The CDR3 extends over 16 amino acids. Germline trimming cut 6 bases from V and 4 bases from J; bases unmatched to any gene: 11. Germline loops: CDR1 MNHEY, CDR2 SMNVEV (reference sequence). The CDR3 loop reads CASSKDRGRGGETQYF. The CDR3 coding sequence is TGTGCCAGCAGCAAGGACAGGGGGAGGGGGGGAGAGACCCAGTACTTC.

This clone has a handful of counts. CDR3 DNA sequence: TGTGCCAGCACAAGTTTTAGGACAGACTATGGCTACACCTTC. This codes for CASTSFRTDYGYTF. V gene TRBV6-1 combines with J gene TRBJ1-2, with D perhaps matching TRBD1 (6 bases). Germline CDR1 is MNHNS and CDR2 is SASEGT. The CDR3 runs to 14 residues. The V end was cut by 7 bases, the J end by 3 bases, with 15 bases between.